This entry is about one TCR beta chain. This clone was seen more than once but under ten times. Its antigen remains unidentified. No base quality information exists; no much larger clone differs at one position. These data originate in a study of shared clonotypes between healthy human individuals (dated by TCRdb to 2019 to 2021). In the study overall: The cohort comprised a couple of women and a few men aged 18 to 49 years. For each donor, CD4 naive and CD4 memory were each given three plates, CD8 naive was given two plates, and CD8 memory was given one plate. To estimate repertoire size and how much clonotype sharing occurs between individuals, the study deeply sequenced the blood TCR repertoires of 4 to 6 healthy adults. To increase sequencing depth and limit assay-specific biases, different laboratories used diverse techniques to prepare libraries and sequence TCR repertoires. Between about 0.94 and 10 billion PBMCs per donor were obtained by leukapheresis. What the authors observed across the whole study: Sampling was restricted to blood, and TCR repertoires in tissues likely differ from the TCR repertoires found in blood. Naive subsets generally had larger estimated clonotype richness than memory subsets did. Pairwise subsampling indicated that sequencing depth was expected to affect the degree of clonotype sharing among donors. Compared with non-shared clonotypes, clonotypes shared by all four sorted-subset donors had higher generation probabilities. Roughly 5.2% of naive CD4, 3% to 4% of naive CD8, approximately 2% of memory CD4, and 0.35% to 0.4% of memory CD8 clonotypes were shared across several donors. Incomplete sequencing was indicated by rarefaction of sorted-subset datasets, despite the large sequencing depth. Because the study included only a small number of donors, the genetic and exposure-history diversity represented was limited.

Looking up the germline V gene (reference sequence) yields CDR1 SEHNR and CDR2 FQNEAQ. The CDR3 numbers 13 residues from cysteine through phenylalanine. Only the CDR3 DNA stays, 39 bases, in frame from base 1. V and J lose 3 bases and 7 bases, and a span of 9 bases separates them. Healthy HIV-negative adults with no recently reported acute infections or vaccinations were included as donors. All donors were Caucasian adults living in Nashville, Tennessee, USA. CD4+ T cells were enriched through magnetic negative selection, after which naive cells were positively selected on CD45RA and the remaining negative fraction served as the memory subset. Blood was collected by leukapheresis, and PBMCs were isolated by Ficoll-Histopaque density gradient centrifugation and then cryopreserved in liquid nitrogen vapor phase. Analytical flow cytometry was used to check the purity and quantity of each magnetically sorted T cell population. Each sorted fraction had its genomic DNA isolated and then quantified by UV absorbance on a Nanodrop 2000c.

Using the deep immunoSEQ assay, TCR CDR3 regions were amplified from genomic DNA by multiplex PCR. Extracted genomic DNA from each cell subset was spread evenly across all wells of several immunoSEQ 96-well plates, with each plate serving as a replicate. For sorted subsets, 150 to 200 ng genomic DNA, equal to tens of thousands of T cell genomes, was loaded into each replicate PCR. The purified libraries were quantified using a Qubit 3.0 fluorometer, sized with a Bioanalyzer 2100, and then quantified again using the KAPA Library Quantification kit. Every immunoSEQ 96-well plate was sequenced on a separate single-read 150-cycle Illumina NextSeq 550 flow cell. Per the original workflow: Because the immunoSEQ output held only junctional sequences and lacked quality scores, the filtering could not match the filtering applied to full-length reads. To assign V/J genes and CDR3, sequences were annotated using PyIR, a Python wrapper for IgBLAST v1.9, with IMGT germline references. Any read was removed if the V/J assignment was weak (E-value above 1e-6), the CDR3 was missing, or the read contained stop codons, out-of-frame junctions, or ambiguous translated residues. V3J clonotypes were defined as sequences sharing the same inferred V gene, J gene, and CDR3 amino acid sequence. Percentage overlap between repertoires was computed as shared unique clonotypes divided by the size of the smaller repertoire. Richness of each repertoire was evaluated using RTK rarefaction, the Chao1 estimator, and Recon v2.1 estimates of unobserved clonotypes. OLGA was used to compute generation probabilities for all TCRbeta clonotypes that the gDNA method yielded from several donors. TCRdb obtained this table from immuneACCESS and retained in-frame rearrangements with V and J assigned. These tables miss some clones; where compared with another copy, unresolved V genes account for less than half of the shortfall, and the remainder is unexplained. The D gene and trimming were derived from the DNA, and the V and J assignments and clone size from that table. The sample table records 2,500,000 or so clones; 85% to 95% of these occur just once. Together, the top ten hold 0.37% of the sample.

This receptor was obtained from a man aged 18 to 30 in good health. Some clones in this sample may be carry-over from other donors' samples. Sequencing was carried out using naive CD4+ T cells from PBMCs. The intended sense of this specimen's cell subset or site label: CD45RA+ positively selected. The chain is encoded by TRBV7-9 joined to TRBJ2-2; the best D guess is TRBD1, with 5 bases matching. Read as DNA, the sequence is TGTGCCAGCAGCTTTGCAGGGTACGGGGAGCTGTTTTTT. This encodes CASSFAGYGELFF.